This T cell receptor (beta chain) was sequenced in a study of T cell changes during pregnancy in multiple sclerosis. V was clipped by 0 bases and J by 6 bases; unmatched bases: 2. This CDR3 spans 15 amino acids. Germline assignment: CDR1 SGHRS and CDR2 YFSETQ. Some clones are missing from TCRdb's copy, which holds only in-frame ones; the method was immunoSEQ multiplex PCR. The sample carries roughly 84,000 clones, just under 95% recorded once. The receptor was derived from a female donor in good health, enrolled as a control in a pregnancy study. J is TRBJ1-4 and V is TRBV5-1; 10 bases line up with TRBD1. The source material was peripheral blood, sampled in the third trimester of pregnancy. CDR3 loop: CASSLDGTGDEKLFF. CDR3 DNA sequence: TGCGCCAGCAGCTTGGACGGGACAGGGGATGAAAAACTGTTTTTT.